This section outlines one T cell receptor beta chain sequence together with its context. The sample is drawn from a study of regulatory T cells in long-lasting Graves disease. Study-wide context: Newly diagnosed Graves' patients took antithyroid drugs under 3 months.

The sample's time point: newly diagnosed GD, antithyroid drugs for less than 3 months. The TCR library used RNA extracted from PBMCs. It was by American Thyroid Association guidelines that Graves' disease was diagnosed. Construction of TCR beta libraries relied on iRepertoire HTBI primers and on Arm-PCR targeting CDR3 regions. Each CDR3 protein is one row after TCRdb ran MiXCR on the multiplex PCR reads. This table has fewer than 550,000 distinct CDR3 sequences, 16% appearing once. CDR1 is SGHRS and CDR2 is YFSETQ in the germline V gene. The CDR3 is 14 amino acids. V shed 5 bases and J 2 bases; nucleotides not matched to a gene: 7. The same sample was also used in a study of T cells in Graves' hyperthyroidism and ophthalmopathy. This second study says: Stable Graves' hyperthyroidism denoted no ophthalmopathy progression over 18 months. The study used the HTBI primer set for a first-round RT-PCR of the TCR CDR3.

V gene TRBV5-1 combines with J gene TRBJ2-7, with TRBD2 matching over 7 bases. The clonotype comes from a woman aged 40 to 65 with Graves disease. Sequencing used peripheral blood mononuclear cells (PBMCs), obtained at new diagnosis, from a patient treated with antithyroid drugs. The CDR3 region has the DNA TGCGCCAGCAGTCACGGGACTACTCCCTACGAGCAGTACTTC. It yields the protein CASSHGTTPYEQYF. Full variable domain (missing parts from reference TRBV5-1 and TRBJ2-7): KAGVTQTPRYLIKTRGQQVTLSCSPISGHRSVSWYQQTPGQGLQFLFEYFSETQRNKGNFPGRFSGRQFSNSRSEMNVSTLELGDSALYLCASSHGTTPYEQYFGPGTRLTVT.